This is a list of T cell receptor beta chains from one sample in a study of blood T cell repertoires in COVID-19. This table comes from immunoSEQ multiplex PCR, and its TCRdb copy is limited to in-frame clones, with some not included. The sample shows roughly 60,000 clones, less than 90% of them seen only once. The specimen sequenced was peripheral blood. The receptors stem from a man in his fifties or sixties with COVID-19, enrolled during active disease. The CDR3 runs from the conserved cysteine through the conserved F or W. The order of the fields is clone size, V gene, J gene, D gene, CDR3 DNA, CDR3 protein. The D gene is left open where the match is weak. Some rows have no size entry. The others give once, few or many, or a class for an expanded clone.

-	TRBV5-1	TRBJ1-1	-	TGCGCCAGCAGCTTGGAACAGGGCCATAAAGGTACTGAAGCTTTCTTT	CASSLEQGHKGTEAFF
-	TRBV30	TRBJ2-5	TRBD1	TGTGCCTGTTTCCGACAGGGGTTGGGAGAGACCCAGTACTTC	CACFRQGLGETQYF
-	TRBV2	TRBJ1-5	TRBD1	TGTGCCAGCAGTTTCACAGGGGATCAGCCCCAGCATTTT	CASSFTGDQPQHF
-	TRBV19	TRBJ2-3	-	TGTGCCAGTAGTAAGAGACTTGGGGAGACAGATACGCAGTATTTT	CASSKRLGETDTQYF
-	TRBV11-2	TRBJ1-6	TRBD1	TGTGCCAGCAGCATACAACAGGGGGCTGGTTCACCCCTCCACTTT	CASSIQQGAGSPLHF
-	TRBV30	TRBJ2-7	-	TGTGCCTGGATGAGAGGTTCCTACGAGCAGTACTTC	CAWMRGSYEQYF
-	TRBV5-1	TRBJ2-7	-	TGCGCCAGCAGCTTGGATCTAGCAAGTTTCGGTCGCGAGCAGTACTTC	CASSLDLASFGREQYF
-	TRBV6-5	TRBJ2-3	TRBD2	TGTGCCAGCAGGTTAGCGGGCGGCACAGATACGCAGTATTTT	CASRLAGGTDTQYF
-	TRBV5-1	TRBJ1-3	-	TGCGCCAGCAGCTATGCTGACAGATCTTCAGGAAACACCATATATTTT	CASSYADRSSGNTIYF
-	TRBV19	TRBJ2-1	TRBD2	TGTGCCAGTAGCAGGACTAGCCTAAGCTCCTACAATGAGCAGTTCTTC	CASSRTSLSSYNEQFF
once	TRBV5-4	TRBJ2-7	TRBD1	TGTGCCAGCAGCTTGGGGGACAGGGGTAGGGAGCAGTACTTC	CASSLGDRGREQYF
-	TRBV29-1	TRBJ1-6	TRBD1	TGCAGCGTTCAGGGGGCAGGTAATTCACCCCTCCACTTT	CSVQGAGNSPLHF
-	TRBV7-3	TRBJ2-1	TRBD2	TGTGCCAGCAGCCAGTCTAGCGGGAGGGGGAATGAGCAGTTCTTC	CASSQSSGRGNEQFF
-	TRBV10-3	TRBJ1-1	-	TGTGCCATCAGTGAGAGACAGGCTGAAGCTTTCTTT	CAISERQAEAFF
-	TRBV19	TRBJ2-5	TRBD1	TGTGCCAGTAGCCAGACAGGGGAAGAGACCCAGTACTTC	CASSQTGEETQYF
once	TRBV6-6	TRBJ2-1	TRBD2	TGTGCCAGCAGTTTACCCACCGGACTAGGGGTGAATGAGCAGTTCTTC	CASSLPTGLGVNEQFF